A selection of T cell receptor beta chains follows, all from one sample in a study of T cells in Graves' hyperthyroidism and ophthalmopathy. TCRdb re-derived calls from the multiplex PCR reads in MiXCR, one entry per CDR3 protein. This table holds approximately 210,000 distinct CDR3 sequences, roughly a sixth found once. Sequencing was carried out using blood. The receptors come from a man aged 50-60 years with Graves' hyperthyroidism. Both conserved end residues are part of each CDR3. Each record gives: CDR3 protein, CDR3 DNA, V gene, D gene, J gene, clone size. A D gene is named only where the DNA matches it firmly. Clone sizes are given selectively: once, few, many, or a class where the clone is expanded.

CASDREGQPQHF TGTGCCAGCGACAGGGAAGGGCAGCCCCAGCATTTT TRBV2 TRBD1 TRBJ1-5 .
CASSYRTSGSYEQYF TGTGCCAGCAGTTACAGGACTAGCGGGAGCTACGAGCAGTACTTC TRBV6-2/TRBV6-3 TRBD2 TRBJ2-7 .
CASSSGLAGATYNEQFF TGTGCCAGCAGTTCTGGACTAGCGGGAGCCACCTACAATGAGCAGTTCTTC TRBV28 TRBD2 TRBJ2-1 .
CATRDRHYEQYF TGTGCCACCCGGGACAGGCACTACGAGCAGTACTTC TRBV27 TRBD1 TRBJ2-7 .
CASSGQGEYSPLHF TGTGCCAGTAGTGGACAGGGTGAATATTCACCCCTCCACTTT TRBV19 TRBD1 TRBJ1-6 few
CASSLWAQGRTYEQYF TGTGCCAGCAGCTTATGGGCACAGGGTAGAACCTACGAGCAGTACTTC TRBV11-3 . TRBJ2-7 many
CASSLGPLNTEAFF TGCGCCAGCAGCTTGGGACCGCTGAACACTGAAGCTTTCTTT TRBV5-1 . TRBJ1-1 many
CASSSRTGANYEQYF TGTGCCAGCAGTTCCCGGACAGGGGCAAACTACGAGCAGTACTTC TRBV6-7 TRBD1 TRBJ2-7 few
CASSDDPEPDTQYF TGCGCCAGCAGCGACGATCCAGAGCCGGATACGCAGTATTTT TRBV5-1 . TRBJ2-3 few
CASSSQDPGAGNTIYF TGTGCCAGCAGTTCACAGGACCCCGGAGCGGGAAACACCATATATTTT TRBV27 . TRBJ1-3 many
CASSETLNYGYTF TGTGCCAGCAGTGAGACCCTAAACTATGGCTACACCTTC TRBV6-1 . TRBJ1-2 few
CSAKVTVNYGYTF TGCAGTGCTAAGGTGACAGTTAACTATGGCTACACCTTC TRBV20-1 . TRBJ1-2 many
CSARDNTGTDTQYF TGCAGTGCTAGAGATAACACTGGCACAGATACGCAGTATTTT TRBV20-1 . TRBJ2-3 .
CASSYGPGAGDRSTDTQYF TGTGCCAGCAGTTACGGTCCGGGAGCGGGAGACCGTAGCACAGATACGCAGTATTTT TRBV6-2/TRBV6-3 TRBD2 TRBJ2-3 many
CASSLGLAGGYEQYF TGTGCCAGCAGCTTAGGACTAGCGGGAGGATACGAGCAGTACTTC TRBV7-9 TRBD2 TRBJ2-7 many
CASFWTTNYGYTF TGTGCCAGTTTTTGGACTACTAACTATGGCTACACCTTC TRBV28 . TRBJ1-2 many
CASSLVESNQPQHF TGTGCCAGCTCACTGGTGGAGAGCAATCAGCCCCAGCATTTT TRBV18 . TRBJ1-5 few
CASSGGADPSDEQYF TGTGCCAGCAGCGGGGGAGCGGATCCCTCGGACGAGCAGTACTTC TRBV9 . TRBJ2-7 .
CASSRMGPSEAFF TGTGCCAGCAGCCGGATGGGGCCTAGCGAAGCTTTCTTT TRBV7-3 . TRBJ1-1 .
CASSLRGHMNTGELFF TGCGCCAGCAGCTTGAGAGGACATATGAACACCGGGGAGCTGTTTTTT TRBV5-1 . TRBJ2-2 .
CASSQNTDTQYF TGTGCCAGCAGCCAGAACACAGATACGCAGTATTTT TRBV3-1 . TRBJ2-3 many
CASGPGTGGRNEQFF TGTGCCAGCGGCCCGGGGACAGGAGGGAGAAATGAGCAGTTCTTC TRBV11-2 TRBD1 TRBJ2-1 .
CASSFSGSTETQYF TGTGCCAGCAGTTTTAGCGGGAGTACGGAGACCCAGTACTTC TRBV27 TRBD2 TRBJ2-5 many
CASSPERVAGGKDTQYF TGTGCCAGTAGTCCCGAAAGGGTAGCGGGAGGGAAAGATACGCAGTATTTT TRBV19 TRBD2 TRBJ2-3 few
CSATPLLRSRFEQFF TGCAGTGCTACCCCTTTGCTAAGGAGTCGGTTCGAGCAGTTCTTC TRBV20-1 . TRBJ2-1 .
CASSRGAPVETQYF TGTGCCAGTAGTCGGGGGGCGCCCGTGGAGACCCAGTACTTC TRBV19 . TRBJ2-5 .
CASRGFSGSPYNEQFF TGTGCCAGCAGGGGGTTTAGCGGAAGCCCCTACAATGAGCAGTTCTTC TRBV6-2/TRBV6-3 . TRBJ2-1 .
CASSIEYQGSYEQYF TGTGCCAGTAGTATAGAGTATCAGGGCTCCTACGAGCAGTACTTC TRBV19 . TRBJ2-7 .
CASSTRRRAKSYNEQFF TGTGCCAGCAGTACCCGGCGGAGGGCTAAGTCCTACAATGAGCAGTTCTTC TRBV27 . TRBJ2-1 .
CASSLEAGPFNYGYTF TGTGCCAGCAGCTTAGAAGCAGGGCCTTTTAACTATGGCTACACCTTC TRBV11-2 . TRBJ1-2 many
CASSLSPSGSYEQYF TGTGCCAGCAGCTTGTCACCTAGCGGGAGTTACGAGCAGTACTTC TRBV5-6 TRBD2 TRBJ2-7 .
CASSLVPGLGGSKNIQYF TGTGCCAGCAGCTTAGTTCCCGGGCTCGGGGGTTCCAAAAACATTCAGTACTTC TRBV7-9 . TRBJ2-4 few
CSARLSGRNTGELFF TGCAGTGCTAGGCTCAGCGGGAGAAACACCGGGGAGCTGTTTTTT TRBV20-1 TRBD2 TRBJ2-2 many
CAISESSWNLDRPGEQYF TGTGCCATCAGTGAGTCAAGCTGGAACCTGGACCGACCTGGCGAGCAGTACTTC TRBV10-3 . TRBJ2-7 many
CASSKDSGNSYEQYF TGCGCCAGCAGTAAAGACAGCGGGAACTCCTACGAGCAGTACTTC TRBV10-2 TRBD2 TRBJ2-7 .
CASSYGEYGYTF TGTGCCAGCAGCTACGGGGAGTATGGCTACACCTTC TRBV5-6 . TRBJ1-2 many
CASSPTMRRESIQYF TGTGCCAGCAGCCCCACGATGAGGAGGGAAAGCATTCAGTACTTC TRBV9 . TRBJ2-4 few
CASSSGTGAEQYF TGTGCCAGCAGCTCGGGGACAGGGGCCGAGCAGTACTTC TRBV11-2 TRBD1 TRBJ2-7 .
CASSLDSVGATYEQYF TGTGCCAGCAGCTTAGATTCGGTGGGGGCGACCTACGAGCAGTACTTC TRBV11-2 . TRBJ2-7 many
CASSVDGGPSSYNEQFF TGTGCCAGCAGCGTAGACGGCGGTCCTAGCTCCTACAATGAGCAGTTCTTC TRBV9 . TRBJ2-1 .
CAWSRGSGAGELFF TGTGCCTGGAGTCGGGGGTCGGGGGCCGGGGAGCTGTTTTTT TRBV30 . TRBJ2-2 .
CASTKGTSGGDTQYF TGTGCCAGCACCAAAGGGACTAGCGGGGGAGATACGCAGTATTTT TRBV12-3/TRBV12-4 TRBD2 TRBJ2-3 many
CASTPDREDTGELFF TGTGCCAGCACTCCGGACAGGGAGGACACCGGGGAGCTGTTTTTT TRBV28 TRBD1 TRBJ2-2 .
CASRLNSGNTIYF TGTGCCAGCAGGCTAAACTCTGGAAACACCATATATTTT TRBV25-1 . TRBJ1-3 .
CASSLFLSGRAPHEQYF TGCGCCAGCAGCTTGTTCCTTAGCGGGAGGGCCCCGCACGAGCAGTACTTC TRBV10-1 TRBD2 TRBJ2-7 .